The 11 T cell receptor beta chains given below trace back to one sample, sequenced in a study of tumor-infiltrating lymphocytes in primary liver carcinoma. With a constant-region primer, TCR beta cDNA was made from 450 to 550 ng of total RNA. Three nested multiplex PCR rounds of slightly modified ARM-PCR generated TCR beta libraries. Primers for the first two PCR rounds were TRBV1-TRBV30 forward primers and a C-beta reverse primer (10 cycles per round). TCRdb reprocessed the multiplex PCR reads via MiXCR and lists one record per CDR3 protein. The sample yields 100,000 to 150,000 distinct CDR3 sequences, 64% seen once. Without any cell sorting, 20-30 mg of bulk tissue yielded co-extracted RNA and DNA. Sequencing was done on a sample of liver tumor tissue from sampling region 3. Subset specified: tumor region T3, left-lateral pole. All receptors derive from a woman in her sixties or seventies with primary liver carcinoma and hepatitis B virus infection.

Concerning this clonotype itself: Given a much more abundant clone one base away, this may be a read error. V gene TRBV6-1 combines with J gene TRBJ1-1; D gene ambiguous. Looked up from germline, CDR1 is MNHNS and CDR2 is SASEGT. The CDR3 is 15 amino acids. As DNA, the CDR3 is TGTGCCAGCCGTGAAGAGGTGGCAGGAGGCACTGGAGCTTTCTTT. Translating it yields CASREEVAGGTGAFF.

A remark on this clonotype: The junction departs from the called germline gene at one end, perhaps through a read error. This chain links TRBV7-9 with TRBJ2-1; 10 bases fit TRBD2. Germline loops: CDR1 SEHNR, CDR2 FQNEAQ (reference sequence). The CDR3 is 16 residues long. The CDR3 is CTSSLESLAGADEQFF. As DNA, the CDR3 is TGTACCAGCAGCTTAGAGTCTCTAGCGGGAGCCGATGAGCAGTTCTTC. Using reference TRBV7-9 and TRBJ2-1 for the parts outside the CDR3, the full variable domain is DTGVSQNPRHKITKRGQNVTFRCDPISEHNRLYWYRQTLGQGPEFLTYFQNEAQLEKSRLLSDRFSAERPKGSFSTLEIQRTEQGDSAMYLCTSSLESLAGADEQFFGPGTRLTVL.

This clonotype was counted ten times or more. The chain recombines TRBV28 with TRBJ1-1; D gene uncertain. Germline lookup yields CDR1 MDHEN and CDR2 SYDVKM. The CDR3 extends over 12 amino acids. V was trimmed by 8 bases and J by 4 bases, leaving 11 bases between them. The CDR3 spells CASRPKVTEAFF. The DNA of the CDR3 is TGTGCCAGCCGTCCTAAAGTCACTGAAGCTTTCTTT.

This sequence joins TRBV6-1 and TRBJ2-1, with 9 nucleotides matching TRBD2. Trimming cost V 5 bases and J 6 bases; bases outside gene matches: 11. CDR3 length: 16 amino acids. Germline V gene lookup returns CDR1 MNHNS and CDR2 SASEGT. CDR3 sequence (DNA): TGTGCCAGCAGTCCAGGACTAGCGACAATGAGCAATGAGCAGTTCTTC. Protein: CASSPGLATMSNEQFF.

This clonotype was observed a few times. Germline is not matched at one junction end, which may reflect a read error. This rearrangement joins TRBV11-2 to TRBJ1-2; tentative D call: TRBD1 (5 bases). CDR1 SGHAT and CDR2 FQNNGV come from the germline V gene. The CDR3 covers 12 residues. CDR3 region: CASSYGTYGYTF. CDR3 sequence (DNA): TGTGCCAGTAGCTATGGGACCTATGGCTACACCTTC.

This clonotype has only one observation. CDR3 nucleotide sequence: TGCAGCGTCCGATCCACAACGGGAGTTCACAATGAGCAGTTCTTC. This codes for CSVRSTTGVHNEQFF. The chain carries TRBV29-1 and TRBJ2-1, with TRBD2 as a possible D gene (6 bases). The CDR3 extends over 15 amino acids. Germline V gene lookup returns CDR1 SQVTM and CDR2 ANQGSEA. Trimming pared 6 bases from V and 5 bases from J, leaving 20 bases between.

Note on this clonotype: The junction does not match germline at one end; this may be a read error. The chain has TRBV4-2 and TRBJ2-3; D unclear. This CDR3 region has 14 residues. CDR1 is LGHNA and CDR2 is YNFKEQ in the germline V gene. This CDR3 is CVSCPIMGTDTQYF. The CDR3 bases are TGTGTCAGCTGCCCCATCATGGGCACGGATACGCAGTATTTT.

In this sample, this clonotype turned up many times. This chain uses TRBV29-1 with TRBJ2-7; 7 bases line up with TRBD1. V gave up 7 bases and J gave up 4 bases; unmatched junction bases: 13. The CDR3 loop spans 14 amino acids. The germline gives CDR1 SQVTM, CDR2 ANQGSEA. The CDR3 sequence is CSAGLTGSGYEQYF. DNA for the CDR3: TGCAGCGCGGGGTTGACAGGGTCAGGGTACGAGCAGTACTTC.

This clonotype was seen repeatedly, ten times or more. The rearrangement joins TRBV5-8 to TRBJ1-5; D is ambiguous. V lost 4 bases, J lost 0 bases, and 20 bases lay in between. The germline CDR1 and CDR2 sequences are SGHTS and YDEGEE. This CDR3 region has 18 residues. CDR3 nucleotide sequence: TGTGCCAGCAGCCCCTGGGTGGCAGGTTATAATAGCAATCAGCCCCAGCATTTT. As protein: CASSPWVAGYNSNQPQHF.

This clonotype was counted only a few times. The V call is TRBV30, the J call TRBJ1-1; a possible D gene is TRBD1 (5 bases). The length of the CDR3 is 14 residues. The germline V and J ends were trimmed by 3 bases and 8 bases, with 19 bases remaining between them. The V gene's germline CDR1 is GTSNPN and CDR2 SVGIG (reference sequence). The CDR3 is CAWRFDYPGPEAFF. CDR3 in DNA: TGTGCCTGGAGGTTTGACTATCCGGGGCCCGAAGCTTTCTTT.

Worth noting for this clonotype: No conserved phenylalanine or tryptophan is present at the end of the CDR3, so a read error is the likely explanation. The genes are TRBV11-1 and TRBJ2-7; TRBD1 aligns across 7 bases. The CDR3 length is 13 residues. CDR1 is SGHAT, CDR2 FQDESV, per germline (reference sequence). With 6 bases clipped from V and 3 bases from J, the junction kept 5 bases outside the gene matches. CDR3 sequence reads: CASSFGDSYEQYC. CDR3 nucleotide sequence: TGTGCCAGCAGTTTCGGGGACAGCTACGAGCAGTACTGC.